This TCR beta chain was obtained from a study of blood T cell repertoires in COVID-19. Overall study context: In each case, the material was cDNA or gDNA derived from T cells, B-cell-depleted T cells, or PBMCs.

This CDR3 is built from 13 residues. In germline, CDR1 is LNHDA, CDR2 SQIVND (reference sequence). Trimming removed 7 bases at V and 6 bases at J, with 15 bases between. TCRdb keeps only in-frame clones here, not all; method: immunoSEQ multiplex PCR. Altogether 85,000 to 95,000 clones are present, approximately 86% being singletons, with the ten largest covering about 17%. The chain is built from TRBV19 and TRBJ1-1; D is undetermined. Material: peripheral blood. The receptor's source is a woman over 75 with acute or convalescent COVID-19. The CDR3 sequence is CASTDRPGAEAFF. The CDR3 region has the DNA TGTGCCAGTACGGACCGCCCGGGAGCTGAAGCTTTCTTT.